These 16 T cell receptor beta chains were sequenced from one sample in a study of Tregs in tolerant kidney transplant recipients. Libraries were prepared by immunoSEQ multiplex PCR; TCRdb keeps only in-frame clonotypes and omits some of them. The sample yields approximately 60,000 clones, 70% to 90% seen once. The nonmyeloablative bone marrow transplants came from related graft donors, with transient mixed chimerism. This specimen was CD4+ T cells from blood (PBMCs), taken 6 months after the transplant. These receptor sequences come from a human patient who received a combined kidney and bone marrow transplant. Some T cells may possibly be graft donor cells.

The chain recombines TRBV6-1 with TRBJ2-7, with 7 bases matching TRBD2. Germline values: CDR1 MNHNS, CDR2 SASEGT. This CDR3 spans 15 amino acids. J lost 2 bases, V lost 5 bases, and 9 bases had no gene match. Written as DNA, the CDR3 is TGTGCCAGCAGTCCCCAAGCGGGGTCAGCCTACGAGCAGTACTTC. Translating it yields CASSPQAGSAYEQYF.

The rearrangement joins TRBV12-5 to TRBJ2-3; 7 bases are shared with TRBD1. Looked up from germline, CDR1 is LGHNT and CDR2 is FRNRAP. The CDR3 spans 15 residues. Losses at the gene ends were 6 bases for V and 1 base for J; bases not matched to a gene: 7. CDR3 bases: TGTGCTAGTGGCAAGACAGGGATGGGCACAGATACGCAGTATTTT. Protein sequence: CASGKTGMGTDTQYF.

The rearrangement links TRBV7-8 to TRBJ2-3; TRBD1 matches 7 bases. V shed 5 bases, J shed 1 base, and the junction held 9 bases outside the gene matches. Per the germline V gene, CDR1 is SGHVS and CDR2 is FQNEAQ. This CDR3 is built from 16 residues. DNA of the CDR3: TGTGCCAGCAGCCAAGCTGTAGGACAGGGCACAGATACGCAGTATTTT. Translated: CASSQAVGQGTDTQYF.

This sequence joins TRBV19 and TRBJ2-7; weak D call: TRBD1 (6 bases). CDR3 size: 13 residues. Germline V gene data show CDR1 as LNHDA and CDR2 as SQIVND (reference sequence). With 3 bases removed from V and 4 bases from J, the gap between germline ends came to 10 bases. CDR3 in amino acids: CASSIRQAYEQYF. In DNA, the CDR3 is TGTGCCAGTAGTATCCGACAGGCGTACGAGCAGTACTTC. Drawing the rest from reference TRBV19 and TRBJ2-7, the complete variable domain is DGGITQSPKYLFRKEGQNVTLSCEQNLNHDAMYWYRQDPGQGLRLIYYSQIVNDFQKGDIAEGYSVSREKKESFPLTVTSAQKNPTAFYLCASSIRQAYEQYFGPGTRLTVT.

The chain has TRBV4-3 and TRBJ2-5, with 11 bases matching TRBD1. The CDR3 has 16 residues. Germline V lookup: CDR1 LGHNA, CDR2 YSLEER. V dropped 1 base and J dropped 4; count of bases not matched to a gene: 5. CDR3 amino acids: CASSQGGQGVGETQYF. The CDR3 DNA follows: TGCGCCAGCAGCCAAGGGGGACAGGGGGTAGGAGAGACCCAGTACTTC.

V is TRBV7-8 and J is TRBJ1-3; 9 nucleotides agree with TRBD1. CDR3 length: 16 amino acids. The trim removed 5 bases at V and 4 bases at J, leaving 9 bases unmatched. Germline loops: CDR1 SGHVS, CDR2 FQNEAQ. The CDR3 DNA is TGTGCCAGCAGCCAGGCACACAGGGGGCTCGGAAACACCATATATTTT. The encoded protein is CASSQAHRGLGNTIYF. Variable domain in full (rest from reference TRBV7-8 and TRBJ1-3): GAGVSQSPRYKVAKRGQDVALRCDPISGHVSLFWYQQALGQGPEFLTYFQNEAQLDKSGLPSDRFFAERPEGSVSTLKIQRTQQEDSAVYLCASSQAHRGLGNTIYFGEGSWLTVV.

The genes are TRBV19 and TRBJ2-6, with 7 bases identical to TRBD2. The CDR3 runs 17 residues. J lost 0 bases, V lost 6 bases, and 8 bases had no gene match. Germline V lookup: CDR1 LNHDA, CDR2 SQIVND (reference sequence). The chain's CDR3 is CASSLGGGSSGANVLTF. The CDR3 nucleotides are TGTGCCAGTAGCCTTGGGGGGGGAAGCTCTGGGGCCAACGTCCTGACTTTC. The whole variable domain, remainder taken from reference TRBV19 and TRBJ2-6, is DGGITQSPKYLFRKEGQNVTLSCEQNLNHDAMYWYRQDPGQGLRLIYYSQIVNDFQKGDIAEGYSVSREKKESFPLTVTSAQKNPTAFYLCASSLGGGSSGANVLTFGAGSRLTVL.

The chain carries TRBV6-1 and TRBJ2-3; TRBD2 matches 13 bases. The CDR3 runs to 18 residues. The V and J ends lost 0 bases and 6 bases, in that order; junction bases with no gene match: 9. In germline, CDR1 is MNHNS, CDR2 SASEGT. For the CDR3, the DNA is TGTGCCAGCAGTGAAGCCCCACTAGCGGGGGGGCCCGGGGATACGCAGTATTTT. Translated: CASSEAPLAGGPGDTQYF.

The chain combines TRBV5-1 with TRBJ1-2; no firm D call. This CDR3 contains 13 residues. With 0 bases removed from V and 7 bases from J, the gap between germline ends came to 10 bases. Germline CDR1 reads SGHRS; CDR2 reads YFSETQ. CDR3 DNA sequence: TGCGCCAGCAGCTTGGACCGCGGGAGTGGCTACACCTTC. It is translated as CASSLDRGSGYTF.

This chain connects TRBV6-4 to TRBJ2-3; 13 nucleotides align to TRBD2. The CDR3 totals 16 residues. V lost 5 bases and J lost 5; bases outside the gene matches: 7. The germline gives CDR1 MRHNA, CDR2 SNTAGT. CDR3 coding DNA: TGTGCCAGCAGTACACTAGCGGGGGGGCCATTAGATACGCAGTATTTT. Residues: CASSTLAGGPLDTQYF.

The chain carries TRBV12-5 and TRBJ2-2; D possibly corresponds to TRBD1 (6 bases). V was clipped by 1 base and J by 1 base, with 19 bases between them. The CDR3 is made up of 19 amino acids. Per the germline V gene, CDR1 is LGHNT and CDR2 is FRNRAP. For the CDR3, the DNA is TGTGCTAGTGGTTTGGGGCCCCCCACAGGGAAACGGAACACCGGGGAGCTGTTTTTT. Translated, it gives CASGLGPPTGKRNTGELFF.

The chain has TRBV30 and TRBJ2-3, with 12 bases that match TRBD2. The CDR3 length is 14 residues. Germline trimming cut 2 bases from V and 6 bases from J; bases unmatched to any gene: 3. CDR1 GTSNPN and CDR2 SVGIG come from the germline V gene (reference sequence). CDR3 nucleotide sequence: TGTGCCTGGAGTACTAGCGGGGGGTCTGATACGCAGTATTTT. It specifies CAWSTSGGSDTQYF.

The chain uses TRBV5-1 and TRBJ2-1; a possible D gene is TRBD1 (5 bases). V lost 3 bases and J 2 bases, leaving 12 bases between the germline ends. Germline loops: CDR1 SGHRS, CDR2 YFSETQ. CDR3 length equals 15 residues. DNA of the CDR3: TGCGCCAGCAGCTCCGGTAGGGGCGCCTACAATGAGCAGTTCTTC. Translated, it gives CASSSGRGAYNEQFF.

This chain uses TRBV9 with TRBJ2-2, with D possibly TRBD2 on 5 matching bases. Deletions cut 0 bases from V and 5 bases from J, with 8 bases between. The CDR3 has 14 amino acids. Germline loops: CDR1 SGDLS, CDR2 YYNGEE. Written as DNA, the CDR3 is TGTGCCAGCAGCGTAGTACCGGGAACCGGGGAGCTGTTTTTT. Its protein is CASSVVPGTGELFF.

The table lists this clone with a few counts. The chain joins TRBV6-5 to TRBJ1-5; tentatively, D is TRBD1 (5 bases). Germline V gene lookup returns CDR1 MNHEY and CDR2 SVGAGI. With 6 bases removed from V and 0 bases from J, the gap between germline ends came to 9 bases. The CDR3 sequence is 14 residues long. CDR3 loop: CASRDTGSNQPQHF. CDR3 in DNA: TGTGCCAGCAGAGATACAGGTAGCAATCAGCCCCAGCATTTT.

The gene calls are TRBV6-1 and TRBJ2-3; a weak D match, TRBD2 (5 bases). Germline V gene sequence: CDR1 MNHNS, CDR2 SASEGT. Trimming cost V 3 bases and J 10 bases, with 14 bases left between them. The CDR3 is 13 residues long. The CDR3 spells CASSELGISAQYF. CDR3 DNA sequence: TGTGCCAGCAGTGAGCTCGGGATATCGGCGCAGTATTTT.